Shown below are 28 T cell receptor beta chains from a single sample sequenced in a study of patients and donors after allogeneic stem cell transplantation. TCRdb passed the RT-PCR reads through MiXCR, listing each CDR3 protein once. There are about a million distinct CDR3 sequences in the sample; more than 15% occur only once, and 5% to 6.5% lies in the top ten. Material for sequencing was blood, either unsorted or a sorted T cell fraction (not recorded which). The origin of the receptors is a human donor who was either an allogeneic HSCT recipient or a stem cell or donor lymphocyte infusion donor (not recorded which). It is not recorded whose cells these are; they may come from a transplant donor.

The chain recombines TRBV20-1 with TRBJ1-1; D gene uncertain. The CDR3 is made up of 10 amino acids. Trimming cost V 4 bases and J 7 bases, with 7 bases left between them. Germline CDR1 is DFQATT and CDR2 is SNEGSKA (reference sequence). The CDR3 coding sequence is TGCAGTGCTACTGAGGGTGAAGCTTTCTTT. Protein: CSATEGEAFF.

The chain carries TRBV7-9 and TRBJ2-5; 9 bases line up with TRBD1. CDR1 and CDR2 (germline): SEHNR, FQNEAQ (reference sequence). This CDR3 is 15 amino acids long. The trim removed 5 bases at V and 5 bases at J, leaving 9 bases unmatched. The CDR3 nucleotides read TGTGCCAGCAGCCCCTGGACAGGGGAATACGAGACCCAGTACTTC. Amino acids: CASSPWTGEYETQYF.

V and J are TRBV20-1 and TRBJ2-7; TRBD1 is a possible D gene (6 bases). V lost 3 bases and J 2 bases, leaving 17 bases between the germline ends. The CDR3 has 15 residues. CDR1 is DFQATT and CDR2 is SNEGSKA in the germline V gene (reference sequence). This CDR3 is CSASPEQGRAYEQYF. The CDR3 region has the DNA TGCAGTGCTAGCCCGGAACAGGGTCGCGCCTACGAGCAGTACTTC.

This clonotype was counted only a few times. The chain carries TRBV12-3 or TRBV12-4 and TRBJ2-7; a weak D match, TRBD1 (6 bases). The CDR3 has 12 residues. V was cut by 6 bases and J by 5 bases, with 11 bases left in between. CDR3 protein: CASSPNRDEQYF. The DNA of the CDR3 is TGTGCCAGCAGCCCGAACAGGGACGAGCAGTACTTC.

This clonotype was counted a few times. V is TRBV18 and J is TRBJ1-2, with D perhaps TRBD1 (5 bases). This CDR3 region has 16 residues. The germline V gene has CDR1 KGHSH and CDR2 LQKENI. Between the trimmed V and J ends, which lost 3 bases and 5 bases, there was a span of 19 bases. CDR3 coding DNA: TGTGCCAGCTCACCGCCGCGACCGGACATAGAATATGGCTACACCTTC. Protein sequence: CASSPPRPDIEYGYTF.

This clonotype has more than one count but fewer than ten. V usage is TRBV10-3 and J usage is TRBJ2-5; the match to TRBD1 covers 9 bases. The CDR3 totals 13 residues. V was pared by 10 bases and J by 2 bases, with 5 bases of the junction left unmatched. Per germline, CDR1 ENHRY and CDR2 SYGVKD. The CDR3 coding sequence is TGTGCCACCGTGGACAGGGGACAAGAGACCCAGTACTTC. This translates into CATVDRGQETQYF.

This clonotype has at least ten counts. CDR3 in DNA: TGTGCCAGCAGCCCGCCAGATACGCAGTATTTT. It is translated as CASSPPDTQYF. J is TRBJ2-3 and V is TRBV7-9; D gene unclear. V was cut by 5 bases and J by 4 bases, with 4 bases left in between. The CDR3 extends over 11 amino acids. CDR1 is SEHNR, CDR2 FQNEAQ, per germline (reference sequence).

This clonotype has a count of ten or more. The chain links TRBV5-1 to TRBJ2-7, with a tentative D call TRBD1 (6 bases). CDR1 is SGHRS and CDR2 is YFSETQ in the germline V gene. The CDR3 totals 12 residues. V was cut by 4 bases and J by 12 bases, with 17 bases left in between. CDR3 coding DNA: TGCGCCAGCAGCCGTGAGGACAGCCTTTTGTACTTC. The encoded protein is CASSREDSLLYF.

DNA for the CDR3: TGTGCCAGCAGCGTAGTCCCGAGCACAGATACGCAGTATTTT. Amino acid sequence: CASSVVPSTDTQYF. V is TRBV9 and J is TRBJ2-3; no firm D call. V lost 0 bases to trimming and J lost 0 bases, with 5 bases between them. The CDR3 length is 14 residues. Per germline, CDR1 SGDLS and CDR2 YYNGEE.

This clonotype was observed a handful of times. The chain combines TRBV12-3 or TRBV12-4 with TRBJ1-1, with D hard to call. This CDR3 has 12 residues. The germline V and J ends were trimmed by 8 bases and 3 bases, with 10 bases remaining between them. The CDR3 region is CASLYLYTEAFF. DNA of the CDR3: TGTGCCAGCTTGTACCTGTACACTGAAGCTTTCTTT.

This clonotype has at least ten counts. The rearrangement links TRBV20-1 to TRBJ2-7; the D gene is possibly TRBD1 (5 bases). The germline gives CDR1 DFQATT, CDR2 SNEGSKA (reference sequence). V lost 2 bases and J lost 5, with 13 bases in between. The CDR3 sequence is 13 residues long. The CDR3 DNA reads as TGCAGTGCTAGACGGCAGGGAATCAACGAGCAGTACTTC. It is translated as CSARRQGINEQYF.

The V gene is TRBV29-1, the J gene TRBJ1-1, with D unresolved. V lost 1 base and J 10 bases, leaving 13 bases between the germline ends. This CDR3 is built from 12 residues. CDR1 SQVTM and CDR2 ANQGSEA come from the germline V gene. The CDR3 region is CSVEGEEIGAFF. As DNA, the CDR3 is TGCAGCGTTGAAGGGGAGGAGATCGGAGCTTTCTTT.

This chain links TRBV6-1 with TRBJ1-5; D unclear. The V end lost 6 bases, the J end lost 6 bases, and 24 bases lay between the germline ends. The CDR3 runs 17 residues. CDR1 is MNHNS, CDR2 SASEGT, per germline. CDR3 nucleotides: TGTGCCAGCAGCCGGATTGGACCGAGTATAGAGGGTCAGCCCCAGCATTTT. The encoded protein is CASSRIGPSIEGQPQHF.

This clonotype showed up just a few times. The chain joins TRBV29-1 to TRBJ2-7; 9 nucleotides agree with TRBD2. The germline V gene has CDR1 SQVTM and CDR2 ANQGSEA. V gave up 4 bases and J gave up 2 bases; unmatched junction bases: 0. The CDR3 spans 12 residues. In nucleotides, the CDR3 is TGCAGCGTTGGCGGGGGGGCCTACGAGCAGTACTTC. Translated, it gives CSVGGGAYEQYF.

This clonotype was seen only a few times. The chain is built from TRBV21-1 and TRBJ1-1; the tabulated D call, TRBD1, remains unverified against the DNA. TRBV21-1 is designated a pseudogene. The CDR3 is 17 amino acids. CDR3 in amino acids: CASKRRQPHFLNTEAFF. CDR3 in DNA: TGTGCCAGCAAACGTCGGCAGCCCCACTTCTTGAACACTGAAGCTTTCTTT.

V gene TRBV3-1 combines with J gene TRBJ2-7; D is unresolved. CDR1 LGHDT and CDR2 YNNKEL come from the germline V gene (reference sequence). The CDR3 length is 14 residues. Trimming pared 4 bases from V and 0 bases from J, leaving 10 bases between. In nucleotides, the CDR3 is TGTGCCAGCAGCCCCGACATAACCTCCTACGAGCAGTACTTC. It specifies CASSPDITSYEQYF.

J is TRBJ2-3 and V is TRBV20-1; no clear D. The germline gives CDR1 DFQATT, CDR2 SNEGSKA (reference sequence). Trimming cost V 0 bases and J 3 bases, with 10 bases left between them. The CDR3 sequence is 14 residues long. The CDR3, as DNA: TGCAGTGCTAGAGATGCTAGGCGGACAGATACGCAGTATTTT. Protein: CSARDARRTDTQYF.

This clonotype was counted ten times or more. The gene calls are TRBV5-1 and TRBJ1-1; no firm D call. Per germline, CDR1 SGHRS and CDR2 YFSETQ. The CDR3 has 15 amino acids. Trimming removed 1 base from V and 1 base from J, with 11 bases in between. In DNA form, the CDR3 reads TGCGCCAGCAGCTTGTGGGAAGCGAAGAACACTGAAGCTTTCTTT. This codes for CASSLWEAKNTEAFF.

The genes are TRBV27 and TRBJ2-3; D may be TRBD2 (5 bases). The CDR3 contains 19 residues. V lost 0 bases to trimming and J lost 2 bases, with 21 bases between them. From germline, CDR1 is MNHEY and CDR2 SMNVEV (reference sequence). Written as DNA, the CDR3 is TGTGCCAGCAGTTTATCGTCCCCGGCGGGTAGCTGGGTCACAGATACGCAGTATTTT. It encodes CASSLSSPAGSWVTDTQYF.

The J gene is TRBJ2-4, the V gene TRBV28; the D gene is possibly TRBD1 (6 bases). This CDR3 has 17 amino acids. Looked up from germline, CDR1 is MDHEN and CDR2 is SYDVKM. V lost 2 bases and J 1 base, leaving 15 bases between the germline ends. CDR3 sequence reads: CASSLVLQTGAKNIQYF. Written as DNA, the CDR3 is TGTGCCAGCAGTTTAGTTCTCCAGACAGGCGCCAAAAACATTCAGTACTTC.

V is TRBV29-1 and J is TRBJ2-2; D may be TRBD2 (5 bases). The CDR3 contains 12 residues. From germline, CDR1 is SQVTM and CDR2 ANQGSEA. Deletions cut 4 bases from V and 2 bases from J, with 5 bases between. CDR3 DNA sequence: TGCAGCGTTGCGGGAAACACCGGGGAGCTGTTTTTT. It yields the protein CSVAGNTGELFF.

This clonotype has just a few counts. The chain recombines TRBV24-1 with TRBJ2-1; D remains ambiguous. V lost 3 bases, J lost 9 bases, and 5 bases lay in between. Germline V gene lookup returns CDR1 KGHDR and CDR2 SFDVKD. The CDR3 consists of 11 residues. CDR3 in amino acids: CATSDPGEQFF. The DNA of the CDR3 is TGTGCCACCAGTGATCCCGGTGAGCAGTTCTTC.

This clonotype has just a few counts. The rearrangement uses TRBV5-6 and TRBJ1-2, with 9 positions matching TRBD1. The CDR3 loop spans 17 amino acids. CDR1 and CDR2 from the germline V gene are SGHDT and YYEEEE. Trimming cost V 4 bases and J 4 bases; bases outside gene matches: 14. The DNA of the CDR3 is TGTGCCAGCAGCCGAGTAGGGACAGGGTCGTCTTTCTATGGCTACACCTTC. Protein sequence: CASSRVGTGSSFYGYTF.

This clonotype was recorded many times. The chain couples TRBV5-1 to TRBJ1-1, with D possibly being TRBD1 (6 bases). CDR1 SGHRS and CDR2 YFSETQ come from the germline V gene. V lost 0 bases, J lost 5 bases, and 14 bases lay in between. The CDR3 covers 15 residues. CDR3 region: CASSLASRGRTEAFF. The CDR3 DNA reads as TGCGCCAGCAGCTTGGCCAGCAGGGGAAGAACTGAAGCTTTCTTT.

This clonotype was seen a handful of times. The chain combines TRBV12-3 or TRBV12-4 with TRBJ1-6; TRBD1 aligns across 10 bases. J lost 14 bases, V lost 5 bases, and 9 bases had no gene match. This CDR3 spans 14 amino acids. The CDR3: CASSTGQGGESLHF. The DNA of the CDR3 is TGTGCCAGCAGTACCGGACAGGGGGGGGAGTCCCTCCACTTT.

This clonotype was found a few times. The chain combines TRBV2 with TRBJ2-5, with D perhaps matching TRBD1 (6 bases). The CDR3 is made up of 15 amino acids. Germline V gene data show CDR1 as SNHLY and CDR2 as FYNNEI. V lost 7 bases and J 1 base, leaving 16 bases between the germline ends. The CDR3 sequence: CASIEGDTLQETQYF. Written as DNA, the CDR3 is TGTGCCAGCATCGAGGGGGACACTCTCCAAGAGACCCAGTACTTC.

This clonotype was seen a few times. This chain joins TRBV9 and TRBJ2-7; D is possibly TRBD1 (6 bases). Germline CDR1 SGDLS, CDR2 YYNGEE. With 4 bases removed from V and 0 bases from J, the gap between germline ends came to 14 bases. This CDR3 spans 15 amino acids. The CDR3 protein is CASSPAWDTSYEQYF. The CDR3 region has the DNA TGTGCCAGCAGCCCCGCGTGGGACACCTCCTACGAGCAGTACTTC.

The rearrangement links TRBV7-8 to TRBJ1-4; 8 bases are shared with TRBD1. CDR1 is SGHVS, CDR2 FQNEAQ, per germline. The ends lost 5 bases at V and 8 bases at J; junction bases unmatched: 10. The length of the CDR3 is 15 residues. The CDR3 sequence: CASSRTLGTGEKLFF. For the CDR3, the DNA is TGTGCCAGCAGCCGAACCCTTGGGACAGGAGAAAAACTGTTTTTT. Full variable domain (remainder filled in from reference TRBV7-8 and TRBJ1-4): GAGVSQSPRYKVAKRGQDVALRCDPISGHVSLFWYQQALGQGPEFLTYFQNEAQLDKSGLPSDRFFAERPEGSVSTLKIQRTQQEDSAVYLCASSRTLGTGEKLFFGSGTQLSVL.